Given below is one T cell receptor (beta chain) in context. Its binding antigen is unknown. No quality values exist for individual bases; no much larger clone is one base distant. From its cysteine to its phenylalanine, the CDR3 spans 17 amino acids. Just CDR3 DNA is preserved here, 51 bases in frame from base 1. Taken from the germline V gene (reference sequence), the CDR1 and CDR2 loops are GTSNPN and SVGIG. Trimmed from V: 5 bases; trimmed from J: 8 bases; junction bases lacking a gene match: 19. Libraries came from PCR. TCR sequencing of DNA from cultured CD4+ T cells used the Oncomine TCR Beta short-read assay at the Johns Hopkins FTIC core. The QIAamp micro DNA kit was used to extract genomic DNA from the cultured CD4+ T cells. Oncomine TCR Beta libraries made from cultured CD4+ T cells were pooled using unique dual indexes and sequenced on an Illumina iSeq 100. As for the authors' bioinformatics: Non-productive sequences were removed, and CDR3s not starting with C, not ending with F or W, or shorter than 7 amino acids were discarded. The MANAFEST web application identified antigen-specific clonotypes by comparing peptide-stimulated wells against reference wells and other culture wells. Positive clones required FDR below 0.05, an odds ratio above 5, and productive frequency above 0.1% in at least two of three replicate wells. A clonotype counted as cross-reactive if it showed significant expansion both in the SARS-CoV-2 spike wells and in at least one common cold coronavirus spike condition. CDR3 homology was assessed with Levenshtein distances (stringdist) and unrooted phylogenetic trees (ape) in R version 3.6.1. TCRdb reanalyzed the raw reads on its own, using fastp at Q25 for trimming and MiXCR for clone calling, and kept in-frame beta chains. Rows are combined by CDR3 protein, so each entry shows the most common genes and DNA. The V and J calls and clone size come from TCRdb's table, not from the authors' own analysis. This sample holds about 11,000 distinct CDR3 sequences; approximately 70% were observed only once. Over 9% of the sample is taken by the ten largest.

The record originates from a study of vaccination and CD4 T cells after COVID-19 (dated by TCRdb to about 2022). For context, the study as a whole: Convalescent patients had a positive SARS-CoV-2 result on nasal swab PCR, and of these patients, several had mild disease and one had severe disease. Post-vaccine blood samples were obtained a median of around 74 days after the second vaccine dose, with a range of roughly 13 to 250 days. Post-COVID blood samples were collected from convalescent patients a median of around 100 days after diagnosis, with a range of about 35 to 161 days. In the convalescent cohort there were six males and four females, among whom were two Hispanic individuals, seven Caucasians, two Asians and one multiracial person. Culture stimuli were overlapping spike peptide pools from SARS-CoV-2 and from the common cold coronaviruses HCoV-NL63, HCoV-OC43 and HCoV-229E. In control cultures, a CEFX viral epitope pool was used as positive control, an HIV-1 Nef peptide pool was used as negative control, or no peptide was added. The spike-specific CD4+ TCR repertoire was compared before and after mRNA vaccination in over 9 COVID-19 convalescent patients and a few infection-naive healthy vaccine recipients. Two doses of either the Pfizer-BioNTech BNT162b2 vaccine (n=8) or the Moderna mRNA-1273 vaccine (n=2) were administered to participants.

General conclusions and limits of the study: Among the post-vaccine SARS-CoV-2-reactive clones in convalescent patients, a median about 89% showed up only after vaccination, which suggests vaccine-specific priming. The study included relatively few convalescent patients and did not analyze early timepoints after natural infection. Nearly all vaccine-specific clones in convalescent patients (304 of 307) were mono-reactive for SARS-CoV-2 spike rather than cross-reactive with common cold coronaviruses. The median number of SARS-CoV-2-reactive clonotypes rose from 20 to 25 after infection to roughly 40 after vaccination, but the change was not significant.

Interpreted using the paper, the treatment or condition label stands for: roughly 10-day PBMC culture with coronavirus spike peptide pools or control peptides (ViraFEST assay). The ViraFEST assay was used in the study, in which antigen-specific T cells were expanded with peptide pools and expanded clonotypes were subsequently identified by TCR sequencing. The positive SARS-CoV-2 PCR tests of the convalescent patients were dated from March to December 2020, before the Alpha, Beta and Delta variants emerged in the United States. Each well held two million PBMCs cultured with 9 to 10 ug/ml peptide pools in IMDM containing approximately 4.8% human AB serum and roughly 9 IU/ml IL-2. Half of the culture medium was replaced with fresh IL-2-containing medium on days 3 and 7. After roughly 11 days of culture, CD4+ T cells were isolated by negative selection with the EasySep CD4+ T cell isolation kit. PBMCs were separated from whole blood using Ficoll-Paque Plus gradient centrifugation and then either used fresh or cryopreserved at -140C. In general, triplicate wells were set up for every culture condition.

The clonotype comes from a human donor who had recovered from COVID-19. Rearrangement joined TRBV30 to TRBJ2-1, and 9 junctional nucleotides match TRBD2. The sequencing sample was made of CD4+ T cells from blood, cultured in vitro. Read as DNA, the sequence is TGTGCCTGGGAGCGGGTGTGGGCGGGAGGGTCTCGCGATGAGCAGTTCTTC. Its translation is CAWERVWAGGSRDEQFF.